A selection of T cell receptor beta chains follows, all from one sample in a study of blood T cells in healthy people across ages. In TCRdb, the 5' RACE reads were re-called with MiXCR into one record per CDR3 protein. The sample includes some 1.5 million distinct CDR3 sequences, approximately 42% of them seen just once. Sample: blood. These receptors were collected from a woman under 30 in good health. The CDR3 runs from the conserved cysteine through the conserved F or W. D genes are given only for firm matches. Clone size is stated in some rows and not others, as once, few, many or a class when expanded.

TRBV20-1,few,TRBJ1-2,-,TGCTCGTTCGGGGGGCCGTATGGCTACACCTTC,CSFGGPYGYTF
TRBV6-2/TRBV6-3,-,TRBJ1-2,-,TGTGCCAGCACCAACCGGGACTCAGACATCTATGGCTACACCTTC,CASTNRDSDIYGYTF
TRBV6-1,few,TRBJ2-5,-,TGTGCCAGCGGAAGACAGTCCCAAGAGACCCAGTACTTC,CASGRQSQETQYF
TRBV4-3,few,TRBJ2-1,-,TGCGCCAGCAGCCAAGAGGTTTTTGACCGGAGTATCGCCAATGAGCAGTTCTTC,CASSQEVFDRSIANEQFF
TRBV7-9,-,TRBJ2-1,-,TGTGCCAGCAGCTTAGTCGGGACCCTATACAATGAGCAGTTCTTC,CASSLVGTLYNEQFF
TRBV7-9,few,TRBJ1-6,-,TGTGCCAGCAGCCAGCAGCGCTCCTATAATTCACCCCTCCACTTT,CASSQQRSYNSPLHF
TRBV7-9,-,TRBJ2-4,-,TGTGCCAGCAGCTTTTCAGGGGATTGGGCCAAAAACATTCAGTACTTC,CASSFSGDWAKNIQYF
TRBV4-3,few,TRBJ2-4,-,TGCGCCAGCAGCCAAGAGTACAGGGCAAAGGGCATTCAGTACTTC,CASSQEYRAKGIQYF
TRBV11-2,-,TRBJ2-5,-,TGTGCCAGCAGCTTCCCCGCGGAAGAGACCCAGTACTTC,CASSFPAEETQYF
TRBV5-1,-,TRBJ2-3,TRBD1,TGCGCCAGCAGCTTGGAGGTATACTTCCAGGGGGATCCCACAGATACGCAGTATTTT,CASSLEVYFQGDPTDTQYF
TRBV20-1,-,TRBJ1-5,-,TGCAGTGCTAGAGATCGGGCAGGTTATCAGCCCCAGCATTTT,CSARDRAGYQPQHF
TRBV5-6,-,TRBJ2-1,TRBD2,TGTGCCAGCAGCTCCTCACTAGCGGGATGGTACAATGAGCAGTTCTTC,CASSSSLAGWYNEQFF
TRBV6-2/TRBV6-3,-,TRBJ1-5,-,TGTGCCACCGGGGCCAGCAATCAGCCCCAGCATTTT,CATGASNQPQHF
TRBV28,few,TRBJ2-7,TRBD2,TGTGCCAGCAGCCCTAACTTTCGCGGGAGTAAATCCTACGAGCAGTACTTC,CASSPNFRGSKSYEQYF
TRBV7-8,-,TRBJ1-2,-,TGTGCCAGCAGCATAACCGGGGACTATGGCTACACCTTC,CASSITGDYGYTF
TRBV9,few,TRBJ2-1,TRBD2,TGTGCCAGCAGCGTCAACGGGGGGAACTACAATGAGCAGTTCTTC,CASSVNGGNYNEQFF
TRBV9,-,TRBJ2-7,-,TGTGCCAGCAGCCCAGCCGGCTCTGGCTACGAGCAGTACTTC,CASSPAGSGYEQYF
TRBV28,-,TRBJ1-3,-,TGTGCCAGCAGGGGGCTGGGCAGGGCCTCCTCTGGAAACACCATATATTTT,CASRGLGRASSGNTIYF
TRBV3-1,few,TRBJ2-3,TRBD2,TGTGCCAGCAGCCCCGTAGCGGGAGGACTCACAGATACGCAGTATTTT,CASSPVAGGLTDTQYF
TRBV9,-,TRBJ2-3,-,TGTGCCAGCAGCCCCCAAAGCGTTAGATCTTCCACAGATACGCAGTATTTT,CASSPQSVRSSTDTQYF
TRBV30,few,TRBJ1-1,-,TGTGCCTGGAGTCGGGAGAGCCCTGAAGCTTTCTTT,CAWSRESPEAFF
TRBV9,few,TRBJ2-3,-,TGTGCCAGCAGCCTAAGGACCGAGCAGGGTACGCAGTATTTT,CASSLRTEQGTQYF
TRBV20-1,-,TRBJ1-1,-,TGCAGTGCCACAGGAGTGCGGAACACTGAAGCTTTCTTT,CSATGVRNTEAFF
TRBV12-3/TRBV12-4,-,TRBJ2-3,TRBD1,TGTGCCAGCAGTTTATTGAAGGACAGGGGTCATACGCAGTATTTT,CASSLLKDRGHTQYF
TRBV6-6,many,TRBJ2-7,-,TGTGCCAGCAACCGACAGGGAGGTATCTACGAGCAGTACTTC,CASNRQGGIYEQYF
TRBV6-5,-,TRBJ2-7,TRBD1,TGTGCCAGCAGTCCCCGACAGGGACATTCCTACGAGCAGTACTTC,CASSPRQGHSYEQYF
TRBV7-2,-,TRBJ2-5,TRBD1,TGTGCCAGCAGCAAGGACAGGTCACAGGAGACCCAGTACTTC,CASSKDRSQETQYF
TRBV6-6,-,TRBJ1-6,-,TGTGCCAGCACCATGGACAGTAATAATTCACCCCTCCACTTT,CASTMDSNNSPLHF
TRBV24-1,few,TRBJ2-5,TRBD1,TGTGCCACCGCGGACAGGGGACTGGAGGAGCAGTACTTC,CATADRGLEEQYF
TRBV9,many,TRBJ2-3,TRBD2,TGTGCCAGCAGCGCCGGGGGGGCCAGCACGCAGTATTTT,CASSAGGASTQYF
TRBV20-1,-,TRBJ2-7,-,TGCAGTGCTAGAGAGAGCGCGCGGTTATCCTACGAGCAGTACTTC,CSARESARLSYEQYF
TRBV18,-,TRBJ1-3,-,TGTGCCAGCTCACCACGGGGAGGGGAGCCTTCTGGAAACACCATATATTTT,CASSPRGGEPSGNTIYF
TRBV6-2/TRBV6-3,few,TRBJ2-6,-,TGTGCCAGCAGTGGGAGGGACAGCATCTCTGGGGCCAACGTCCTGACTTTC,CASSGRDSISGANVLTF
TRBV3-1,few,TRBJ1-2,-,TGTGCCAGCAGCCACCCCACGACAGGCTTCTATGGCTACACCTTC,CASSHPTTGFYGYTF
TRBV12-3/TRBV12-4,-,TRBJ2-3,-,TGTGCCAGCAGTTTTGTTCGGACGTACCCGGCTAGCACAGATACGCAGTATTTT,CASSFVRTYPASTDTQYF
TRBV11-2,-,TRBJ2-3,TRBD2,TGTGCCAGCAGCTTATCGACGGGGGGGCCAGATACGCAGTATTTT,CASSLSTGGPDTQYF
TRBV7-9,-,TRBJ1-2,TRBD1,TGTGCCAGCAGCCCGGGACAGACAATCTATGGCTACACCTTC,CASSPGQTIYGYTF
TRBV11-2,many,TRBJ2-5,-,TGTGCCAGCAGCCTAGGGACAGAGACCCAGTACTTC,CASSLGTETQYF
TRBV13,-,TRBJ2-7,-,TGTGCCAGCAGCCCAAAGACGGGGAACTACGAGCAGTACTTC,CASSPKTGNYEQYF
TRBV29-1,-,TRBJ1-2,-,TGCAGCGTTGAAGACGGACCGGAAAATAACTATGGCTACACCTTC,CSVEDGPENNYGYTF
TRBV4-3,-,TRBJ2-5,-,TGCGCCAGCAGCCCGGGACGCAGGAAACAAGAGACCCAGTACTTC,CASSPGRRKQETQYF
TRBV7-8,-,TRBJ2-5,-,TGTGCCAGCACTCAGGGGAGGGAGACCCAGTACTTC,CASTQGRETQYF
TRBV3-1,-,TRBJ2-3,TRBD2,TGTGCCAGCAGCCAAGATATAGCGGGGGGCATGGTAACAGGTACGCAGTATTTT,CASSQDIAGGMVTGTQYF
TRBV5-5,-,TRBJ2-2,TRBD2,TGTGCCAGCAGCTCGGGACTAGCGGGAGGAGTTGTCACCGGGGAGCTGTTTTTT,CASSSGLAGGVVTGELFF
TRBV30,-,TRBJ1-2,-,TGTGCCTGGAGTTCTCAGCCAGGGGTTCATGGCTACACCTTC,CAWSSQPGVHGYTF
TRBV12-5,few,TRBJ2-3,-,TGTGCTAGTGGTTTGGTAAATGGCGGGCCAGATACGCAGTATTTT,CASGLVNGGPDTQYF
TRBV7-9,-,TRBJ2-7,-,TGTACCAGCAGCCCAGACAGAGGTGCGGGGGAGCAGTACTTC,CTSSPDRGAGEQYF
TRBV9,-,TRBJ2-7,TRBD2,TGTGCCAGCGGGAGGGACTCCTACGAGCAGTACTTC,CASGRDSYEQYF
TRBV4-2,many,TRBJ2-3,-,TGTGCCAGCAGCCAAAACGTCCAGGGACGCACAGATACGCAGTATTTT,CASSQNVQGRTDTQYF
TRBV4-2,-,TRBJ2-2,TRBD1,TGTGCCAGCAGCCAAGGGGACAGGGAATGGAACGGGGAGCTGTTTTTT,CASSQGDREWNGELFF
TRBV5-6,-,TRBJ1-3,-,TGTGCCAGCAGCTTGGAACGGGACACCATATATTTT,CASSLERDTIYF
TRBV27,few,TRBJ2-5,-,TGTGCCAGCAGTCTCACAGGAATCAGACAAGAGACCCAGTACTTC,CASSLTGIRQETQYF
TRBV5-1,-,TRBJ1-2,-,TGCGCCAGCAGCTCAACAACCGGACAGAACTATGGCTACACCTTC,CASSSTTGQNYGYTF
TRBV20-1,few,TRBJ1-2,-,TGCAGTGCCAACGAGGGGTGGGGCTACACCTTC,CSANEGWGYTF
TRBV20-1,few,TRBJ1-5,-,TGCAGTGCTAAGGTTCTAGGGCGCAATCAGCCCCAGCATTTT,CSAKVLGRNQPQHF
TRBV29-1,once,TRBJ1-2,-,TGCAGCGTTGGCTCCGGCGGCCACTCTAACTATGGCCACACCTTC,CSVGSGGHSNYGHTF
TRBV9,-,TRBJ2-7,-,TGTGCCAGCAGCCCCTACCAAGGAGGGTTTGGATACGAGCAGTACTTC,CASSPYQGGFGYEQYF
TRBV20-1,-,TRBJ2-5,-,TGCAGTGCTACACCGGGACTGACGTACCAAGAGACCCAGTACTTC,CSATPGLTYQETQYF
TRBV7-3,-,TRBJ2-7,TRBD1,TGTGCCAGCAGCCCCGACCCGACAGGGGCTATGGACGAGCAGTACTTC,CASSPDPTGAMDEQYF
TRBV6-6,few,TRBJ2-3,TRBD2,TGTGCCAGCAGCAAGACTAGCATGACAGATACGCAGTATTTT,CASSKTSMTDTQYF